The 19 T cell receptor beta chains below all came from one sample that was sequenced in a study of neoadjuvant anti-PD-1 for oral cavity cancer. Sequencing used immunoSEQ multiplex PCR; TCRdb keeps in-frame clones, though not all of them. The data hold about 12,000 clones, with around two thirds observed a single time. The input for sequencing was tumor tissue, taken before nivolumab (anti-PD-1) treatment. These receptors came from a person between 35 and 79 years old with oral cavity squamous cell carcinoma. The donor label of this sample is uncertain.

The gene calls are TRBV12-5 and TRBJ2-5, with D uncertain. V lost 2 bases and J 3 bases, leaving 4 bases between the germline ends. Germline assignment: CDR1 LGHNT and CDR2 FRNRAP. The CDR3 has 12 amino acids. CDR3 residues: CASGLLEETQYF. In DNA form, the CDR3 reads TGTGCTAGTGGTTTGCTCGAAGAGACCCAGTACTTC. Using reference TRBV12-5 and TRBJ2-5 for the parts outside the CDR3, the full variable domain is DARVTQTPRHKVTEMGQEVTMRCQPILGHNTVFWYRQTMMQGLELLAYFRNRAPLDDSGMPKDRFSAEMPDATLATLKIQPSEPRDSAVYFCASGLLEETQYFGPGTRLLVL.

This chain links TRBV27 with TRBJ1-5; 8 bases are a match to TRBD1. The CDR3 spans 18 residues. Germline V gene lookup returns CDR1 MNHEY and CDR2 SMNVEV (reference sequence). J lost 1 base, V lost 4 bases, and 12 bases had no gene match. CDR3 DNA: TGTGCCAGCAGTTCCTTTCCACCTGACAGGGGCAGCAATCAGCCCCAGCATTTT. Encoded protein: CASSSFPPDRGSNQPQHF.

The V call is TRBV6-1, the J call TRBJ2-7, with D perhaps assigned TRBD1 or TRBD2 (6 bases each). From germline, CDR1 is MNHNS and CDR2 SASEGT. V lost 8 bases and J lost 0, with 20 bases in between. There are 16 residues in the CDR3. The chain's CDR3 is CASRGVMGGLSYEQYF. CDR3 bases: TGTGCCAGCCGTGGAGTGATGGGGGGCCTCTCCTACGAGCAGTACTTC.

The CDR3 region is CASSPAPGGYEQYF. CDR3 bases: TGTGCCAGCAGCCCGGCCCCGGGTGGCTACGAGCAGTACTTC. This chain joins TRBV5-4 and TRBJ2-7, with no clear D. Per germline, CDR1 SGHNT and CDR2 YYREEE (reference sequence). V dropped 4 bases and J dropped 3 bases, with 14 bases sitting between them. CDR3 size: 14 residues.

The chain uses TRBV5-6 and TRBJ2-2, with TRBD1 identical over 8 bases. This CDR3 has 15 amino acids. Germline lookup yields CDR1 SGHDT and CDR2 YYEEEE. J gave up 5 bases and V 0 bases, and 3 bases lay outside the gene matches. Here the CDR3 reads CASSLVQGDTGELFF. The CDR3 bases are TGTGCCAGCAGCTTGGTACAGGGGGATACCGGGGAGCTGTTTTTT.

The V and J genes are TRBV9 and TRBJ2-3, with TRBD2 matching 8 bases. CDR3 length equals 18 residues. Germline V gene data show CDR1 as SGDLS and CDR2 as YYNGEE. Germline trimming cut 0 bases from V and 2 bases from J; bases unmatched to any gene: 11. The DNA for the CDR3 is TGTGCCAGCAGCGTAGTCGGATTTACTAGCGGAATCACAGATACGCAGTATTTT. Residues: CASSVVGFTSGITDTQYF.

The rearrangement uses TRBV29-1 and TRBJ1-2, with D tentatively TRBD1 (5 bases). V shed 4 bases and J shed 14 bases, with 8 bases lying between them. The CDR3 totals 8 residues. Germline values: CDR1 SQVTM, CDR2 ANQGSEA. Here the CDR3 DNA reads TGCAGCGTTGGGACACAGACCTTC. It is translated as CSVGTQTF.

This clone was picked up a small number of times. J is TRBJ2-1 and V is TRBV5-6; D remains unclear. The germline gives CDR1 SGHDT, CDR2 YYEEEE. The V and J ends lost 1 base and 10 bases respectively, with 15 bases between them. The CDR3 is made up of 14 amino acids. The CDR3 spells CASSLTFLTREQFF. CDR3 in DNA: TGTGCCAGCAGCTTGACCTTCCTAACCAGGGAGCAGTTCTTC.

The chain carries TRBV19 and TRBJ1-1; D gene uncertain. Germline CDR1 and CDR2: LNHDA and SQIVND (reference sequence). The CDR3 contains 13 residues. The V gene lost 3 bases and the J gene lost 1 base, with 6 bases spanning the gap. The CDR3 DNA reads as TGTGCCAGTAGTATTTCGCAGAACACTGAAGCTTTCTTT. It specifies CASSISQNTEAFF. The whole variable domain, remainder taken from reference TRBV19 and TRBJ1-1, is DGGITQSPKYLFRKEGQNVTLSCEQNLNHDAMYWYRQDPGQGLRLIYYSQIVNDFQKGDIAEGYSVSREKKESFPLTVTSAQKNPTAFYLCASSISQNTEAFFGQGTRLTVV.

The chain couples TRBV18 to TRBJ1-1, with no clear D. Germline loops: CDR1 KGHSH, CDR2 LQKENI. This CDR3 is 14 amino acids long. V was pared by 4 bases and J by 2 bases, with 11 bases between. In nucleotides, the CDR3 is TGTGCCAGCTCACGTCGGCCCGCCAACACTGAAGCTTTCTTT. Amino acids: CASSRRPANTEAFF.

The chain carries TRBV5-1 and TRBJ1-1, with D possibly being TRBD1 (5 bases). This CDR3 is built from 15 residues. CDR1 SGHRS and CDR2 YFSETQ come from the germline V gene. V was shortened by 4 bases and J by 1 base, with 14 bases between the two germline ends. The DNA for the CDR3 is TGCGCCAGCAGCGCAAGAGGGGCGTGGAACACTGAAGCTTTCTTT. This gives the protein CASSARGAWNTEAFF.

The V gene is TRBV2, the J gene TRBJ1-4, with 7 bases identical to TRBD1. The germline V gene encodes CDR1 SNHLY and CDR2 FYNNEI. CDR3 size: 16 residues. V lost 5 bases and J lost 2; bases outside the gene matches: 8. DNA of the CDR3: TGTGCCAGCAGTAGGGGGCGGCTGGGGACTAATGAAAAACTGTTTTTT. Translated, it gives CASSRGRLGTNEKLFF.

This clone was recorded only once. The gene calls are TRBV6-5 and TRBJ2-5, with D perhaps matching TRBD1 (5 bases). Per germline, CDR1 MNHEY and CDR2 SVGAGI. The CDR3 has 14 amino acids. V was clipped by 0 bases and J by 5 bases, with 10 bases between them. This CDR3 reads CASSYSQGWETQYF. CDR3 in DNA: TGTGCCAGCAGTTACTCGCAGGGTTGGGAGACCCAGTACTTC.

The chain is built from TRBV13 and TRBJ2-7, with TRBD2 identical over 12 bases. Trimming cost V 5 bases and J 2 bases; bases outside gene matches: 4. The length of the CDR3 is 15 residues. CDR1 and CDR2 (germline): PRHDT, FYEKMQ (reference sequence). CDR3 nucleotide sequence: TGTGCCAGCAGCGCCCGACTAGCGGGAGCCTACGAGCAGTACTTC. The encoded protein is CASSARLAGAYEQYF. The variable domain in full, completed from reference TRBV13 and TRBJ2-7, reads AAGVIQSPRHLIKEKRETATLKCYPIPRHDTVYWYQQGPGQDPQFLISFYEKMQSDKGSIPDRFSAQQFSDYHSELNMSSLELGDSALYFCASSARLAGAYEQYFGPGTRLTVT.

V usage is TRBV5-1 and J usage is TRBJ2-7, with D possibly matching TRBD1 (6 bases). From germline, CDR1 is SGHRS and CDR2 YFSETQ. The CDR3 covers 14 residues. V was shortened by 0 bases and J by 4 bases, with 11 bases between the two germline ends. CDR3 in amino acids: CASSLGQGLYEQYF. CDR3 nucleotide sequence: TGCGCCAGCAGCTTGGGGCAGGGGCTGTACGAGCAGTACTTC.

The chain uses TRBV11-1 and TRBJ1-1, with D uncertain. V lost 4 bases and J 2 bases, leaving 23 bases between the germline ends. This CDR3 is 18 amino acids long. Looked up from germline, CDR1 is SGHAT and CDR2 is FQDESV (reference sequence). The CDR3 here is CASSSIYGGRGQNTEAFF. The CDR3 DNA is TGTGCCAGCAGCTCGATCTATGGTGGTAGAGGGCAAAACACTGAAGCTTTCTTT.

This clone is labeled medium-sized. V and J are TRBV25-1 and TRBJ1-2; D not resolved. V shed 2 bases and J shed 9 bases, with 16 bases lying between them. The CDR3 consists of 14 residues. CDR1 and CDR2 from the germline V gene are MGHDK and SYGVNS. CDR3 DNA: TGTGCCAGCAGTGAAAGGGTGGACCTGACGAGCTACACCTTC. Amino acid sequence: CASSERVDLTSYTF.

CDR3 sequence reads: CASSYDRQGYYGYTF. CDR3 DNA sequence: TGTGCCAGCAGTTACGACCGACAGGGGTACTATGGCTACACCTTC. The chain combines TRBV6-6 with TRBJ1-2, with 8 bases aligning to TRBD1. Per germline, CDR1 MNHNY and CDR2 SVGAGI (reference sequence). J gave up 3 bases and V 2 bases, and 5 bases lay outside the gene matches. CDR3 length: 15 amino acids.

This clone was seen a handful of times. The rearrangement links TRBV14 to TRBJ2-7; 9 bases align to TRBD2. CDR3 length: 15 residues. Per germline, CDR1 SGHDN and CDR2 FVKESK. With 2 bases clipped from V and 2 bases from J, the junction kept 4 bases outside the gene matches. The CDR3 DNA reads TGTGCCAGCAGCCAAAGGGCTAGCGGGGCCTACGAGCAGTACTTC. This translates into CASSQRASGAYEQYF.